This TCR beta chain was found in a study of shared clonotypes between healthy human individuals. Study observations and caveats: Rarefaction gave evidence that sorted-subset sequencing remained incomplete despite large depth.

The CDR3 length is 14 residues. Germline values: CDR1 SGHTA, CDR2 FQGNSA. Trimming pared 1 base from V and 8 bases from J, leaving 11 bases between. About this clone itself: Its antigen is unknown.

Every subset had its genomic DNA shared out evenly among several immunoSEQ plates. Using immunoSEQ multiplex PCR, the repertoire was profiled, and TCRdb retains in-frame clones only, with some absent. The sample has about 2.3 million clones; 92% are singletons. The clonotype comes from a man between 18 and 29 years old in good health. Some clones in this sample may be carry-over from other donors' samples. V usage is TRBV7-2 and J usage is TRBJ1-4; D not resolved. The sequenced material came from naive CD4+ T cells from PBMCs. Documented subset: CD45RA+ positively selected. This CDR3 reads CASSLGGEEEKLFF. The CDR3 coding sequence is TGTGCCAGCAGCTTAGGCGGTGAGGAGGAAAAACTGTTTTTT.